These 19 T cell receptor beta chains came from one sample sequenced in a study of T-cell memory formation after mild COVID-19. Each CDR3 protein gets one entry after TCRdb re-called the 5' RACE reads with MiXCR. The sample includes hundreds of thousands of distinct CDR3 sequences, about 22% seen only once; the top ten take approximately 8%. Source material: PBMCs or a T cell subset sorted from them (not recorded which). These receptors came from an adult woman who had mild COVID-19 (a few samples of this study predate the infection). Cell type and time point are not known.

This clonotype was observed a few times. The rearrangement links TRBV7-8 to TRBJ2-3, with 9 nucleotides matching TRBD2. Trimming took 5 bases from V and 4 from J; bases not matched to a gene: 4. CDR1 and CDR2 from the germline V gene are SGHVS and FQNEAQ. This CDR3 has 14 residues. The CDR3 DNA reads TGTGCCAGCAGCCGAGCGGGGGGTTCAGATACGCAGTATTTT. It yields the protein CASSRAGGSDTQYF.

This clonotype came up many times. The gene calls are TRBV7-6 and TRBJ2-1; TRBD2 might be the D (5 bases). CDR3 length: 14 residues. Per germline, CDR1 SGHVS and CDR2 FNYEAQ. V was cut by 2 bases and J by 0 bases, with 5 bases left in between. The CDR3 sequence is CASSLRGSYNEQFF. The CDR3, as DNA: TGTGCCAGCAGCTTACGGGGCTCCTACAATGAGCAGTTCTTC.

There are a few counts of this clonotype. V usage is TRBV3-1 and J usage is TRBJ2-1, with D maybe TRBD1 (6 bases). From germline, CDR1 is LGHDT and CDR2 YNNKEL (reference sequence). This CDR3 is built from 11 residues. The DNA for the CDR3 is TGTGCTTGTGGGGGCGACAATGAGCAGTTCTTC. Translation: CACGGDNEQFF.

This rearrangement joins TRBV5-4 to TRBJ2-7; 11 bases are shared with TRBD2. Per germline, CDR1 SGHNT and CDR2 YYREEE (reference sequence). CDR3 length equals 15 residues. After removal of 0 bases from V and 3 bases from J, the junction contained 2 bases not matched to a gene. CDR3: CASSLVTSGNYEQYF. DNA for the CDR3: TGTGCCAGCAGCTTGGTGACTAGCGGGAACTACGAGCAGTACTTC. Complete variable domain (other parts from reference TRBV5-4 and TRBJ2-7): ETGVTQSPTHLIKTRGQQVTLRCSSQSGHNTVSWYQQALGQGPQFIFQYYREEENGRGNFPPRFSGLQFPNYSSELNVNALELDDSALYLCASSLVTSGNYEQYFGPGTRLTVT.

The V call is TRBV20-1, the J call TRBJ1-2; 7 bases agree with TRBD1. The trim removed 6 bases at V and 2 bases at J, leaving 6 bases unmatched. The CDR3 loop spans 13 amino acids. The germline V gene encodes CDR1 DFQATT and CDR2 SNEGSKA (reference sequence). The CDR3 coding sequence is TGCAGTGCCCCTGGCAGGGGGAACTATGGCTACACCTTC. It codes for CSAPGRGNYGYTF.

V usage is TRBV5-6 and J usage is TRBJ1-1; D uncertain. Trimming took off 0 bases at V and 5 bases at J, with 8 bases between the two ends. Looked up from germline, CDR1 is SGHDT and CDR2 is YYEEEE. The CDR3 loop spans 13 amino acids. The CDR3 is CASSLGFQTEAFF. The DNA for the CDR3 is TGTGCCAGCAGCTTGGGGTTTCAGACTGAAGCTTTCTTT.

This clonotype showed up just once. The V and J genes are TRBV10-3 and TRBJ2-7; 9 nucleotides match TRBD1. Losses at the gene ends were 4 bases for V and 3 bases for J; bases not matched to a gene: 7. This CDR3 is built from 15 residues. CDR1 is ENHRY, CDR2 SYGVKD, per germline. The CDR3 loop is CAISGGQGVNYEQYF. The CDR3 nucleotides are TGTGCCATCAGTGGGGGACAGGGCGTTAACTACGAGCAGTACTTC.

The chain carries TRBV19 and TRBJ2-3, with D hard to call. Trimming took 7 bases from V and 6 from J, leaving 20 bases between them. Per the germline V gene, CDR1 is LNHDA and CDR2 is SQIVND (reference sequence). This CDR3 is built from 15 residues. CDR3 sequence: CASTPGDQEVDTQYF. DNA for the CDR3: TGTGCCAGTACCCCGGGCGACCAAGAGGTTGATACGCAGTATTTT. The full variable domain, rest sourced from reference TRBV19 and TRBJ2-3, is DGGITQSPKYLFRKEGQNVTLSCEQNLNHDAMYWYRQDPGQGLRLIYYSQIVNDFQKGDIAEGYSVSREKKESFPLTVTSAQKNPTAFYLCASTPGDQEVDTQYFGPGTRLTVL.

This clonotype has only a few counts. The chain links TRBV25-1 to TRBJ2-3, with TRBD2 matching 8 bases. CDR1 and CDR2 from the germline V gene are MGHDK and SYGVNS. J lost 1 base, V lost 3 bases, and 15 bases had no gene match. The length of the CDR3 is 19 residues. CDR3 nucleotide sequence: TGTGCCAGCAGTGAGGGGTATGCGGGGGGTCCGGTGGGCACAGATACGCAGTATTTT. Translation: CASSEGYAGGPVGTDTQYF.

This chain joins TRBV29-1 and TRBJ2-3, with a possible D match to TRBD1 (6 bases). There are 11 residues in the CDR3. Germline values: CDR1 SQVTM, CDR2 ANQGSEA. Between the trimmed V and J ends, which lost 7 bases and 5 bases, there was a span of 10 bases. The CDR3 DNA is TGCAGCGGCGTACAGGGAGATACGCAGTATTTT. This sequence encodes CSGVQGDTQYF.

V and J are TRBV11-2 and TRBJ2-5; no clear D gene. This CDR3 has 13 amino acids. V was shortened by 5 bases and J by 5 bases, with 12 bases between the two germline ends. Per the germline V gene, CDR1 is SGHAT and CDR2 is FQNNGV. The CDR3 DNA follows: TGTGCCAGCAGCCAGGAACTCGCGGAGACCCAGTACTTC. This encodes CASSQELAETQYF. The complete variable domain, with remaining parts taken from reference TRBV11-2 and TRBJ2-5, reads EAGVAQSPRYKIIEKRQSVAFWCNPISGHATLYWYQQILGQGPKLLIQFQNNGVVDDSQLPKDRFSAERLKGVDSTLKIQPAKLEDSAVYLCASSQELAETQYFGPGTRLLVL.

The gene calls are TRBV6-1 and TRBJ2-5; the match to TRBD1 covers 9 bases. CDR1 and CDR2 from the germline V gene are MNHNS and SASEGT. The CDR3 contains 14 residues. V shed 6 bases, J shed 5 bases, and the junction held 7 bases outside the gene matches. CDR3 sequence reads: CASRGDRVRETQYF. CDR3 nucleotide sequence: TGTGCCAGCAGGGGGGACAGGGTCCGGGAGACCCAGTACTTC.

This clonotype showed up just a few times. V is TRBV29-1 and J is TRBJ2-1; D unclear. V lost 4 bases to trimming and J lost 3 bases, with 7 bases between them. Germline V gene sequence: CDR1 SQVTM, CDR2 ANQGSEA. The CDR3 has 12 amino acids. CDR3 residues: CSVAMNYNEQFF. The CDR3 DNA is TGCAGCGTTGCAATGAACTACAATGAGCAGTTCTTC.

There are many counts of this clonotype. The V gene is TRBV5-1, the J gene TRBJ2-1, with TRBD2 identical over 7 bases. Germline lookup yields CDR1 SGHRS and CDR2 YFSETQ. V was pared by 3 bases and J by 0 bases, with 9 bases of the junction left unmatched. This CDR3 has 17 residues. CDR3 nucleotide sequence: TGCGCCAGCAGCTCTTCAGCGGGGCAAGCCTCCTACAATGAGCAGTTCTTC. This encodes CASSSSAGQASYNEQFF.

The CDR3 here is CASSTSGGQGRYEQYF. The CDR3 nucleotides read TGTGCCAGCTCGACAAGCGGCGGACAGGGGAGGTACGAGCAGTACTTC. J is TRBJ2-7 and V is TRBV18; 9 bases are shared with TRBD1. This CDR3 is 16 amino acids long. V was clipped by 6 bases and J by 4 bases; unmatched bases: 13. The V gene's germline CDR1 is KGHSH and CDR2 LQKENI.

This clonotype has a count of ten or more. The rearrangement joins TRBV5-1 to TRBJ1-2, with 8 bases that match TRBD1. This CDR3 region has 16 residues. From germline, CDR1 is SGHRS and CDR2 YFSETQ. Trimming at V came to 0 bases and at J to 0 bases, leaving 4 bases not matched to a gene. Here the CDR3 DNA reads TGCGCCAGCAGCTTGGCCGGGACAGGCCCTAACTATGGCTACACCTTC. It codes for CASSLAGTGPNYGYTF.

V is TRBV10-3 and J is TRBJ1-5; 7 bases are a match to TRBD1. The CDR3 contains 16 residues. The V gene end was trimmed by 2 bases and the J gene end by 0 bases; junction bases not matched to a gene: 4. CDR1 is ENHRY, CDR2 SYGVKD, per germline. CDR3 coding DNA: TGTGCCATCAGTGAGGACAGGGTGTATAGCAATCAGCCCCAGCATTTT. Amino acids: CAISEDRVYSNQPQHF.

This chain joins TRBV29-1 and TRBJ2-1; 9 bases are shared with TRBD1. The CDR3 spans 16 residues. The V gene's germline CDR1 is SQVTM and CDR2 ANQGSEA. With 7 bases clipped from V and 4 bases from J, the junction kept 14 bases outside the gene matches. Here the CDR3 DNA reads TGCAGCGCGACTACAGGGGGCGCGGGGGATTACAATGAGCAGTTCTTC. This sequence encodes CSATTGGAGDYNEQFF.

V is TRBV19 and J is TRBJ1-5; maybe TRBD1 (5 bases). V lost 6 bases and J 3 bases, leaving 15 bases between the germline ends. The CDR3 covers 15 residues. Germline V gene data show CDR1 as LNHDA and CDR2 as SQIVND (reference sequence). CDR3 region: CASSFTGGANQPQHF. The CDR3 nucleotides read TGTGCCAGTAGCTTTACGGGGGGAGCCAATCAGCCCCAGCATTTT.